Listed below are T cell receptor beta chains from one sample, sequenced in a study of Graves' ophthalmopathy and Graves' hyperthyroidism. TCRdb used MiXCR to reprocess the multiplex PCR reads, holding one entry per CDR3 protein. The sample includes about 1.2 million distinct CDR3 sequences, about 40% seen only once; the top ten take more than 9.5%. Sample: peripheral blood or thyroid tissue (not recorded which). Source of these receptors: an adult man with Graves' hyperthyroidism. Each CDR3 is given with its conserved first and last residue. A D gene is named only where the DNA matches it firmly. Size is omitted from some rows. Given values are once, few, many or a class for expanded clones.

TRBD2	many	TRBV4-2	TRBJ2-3	CASSESRGSADTQYF	TGTGCCAGCAGCGAGTCGCGGGGGTCCGCAGATACGCAGTATTTT
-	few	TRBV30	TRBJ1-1	CAWSILDAEAFF	TGTGCCTGGAGTATTTTGGACGCGGAAGCTTTCTTT
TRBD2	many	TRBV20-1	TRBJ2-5	CSASLTSGVETQYF	TGCAGTGCTAGCCTGACTAGCGGGGTGGAGACCCAGTACTTC
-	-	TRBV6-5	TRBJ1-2	CASREADTGSYGYTF	TGTGCCAGCAGAGAAGCAGATACCGGTTCCTATGGCTACACCTTC
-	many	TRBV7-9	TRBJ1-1	CASSLGVRTQGTEAFF	TGTGCCAGCAGCCTAGGGGTGAGGACTCAGGGAACTGAAGCTTTCTTT
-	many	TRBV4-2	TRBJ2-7	CASSQVMGIYEQYF	TGTGCCAGCAGCCAAGTTATGGGAATCTACGAGCAGTACTTC
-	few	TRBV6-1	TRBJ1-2	CASMSGRYGYTF	TGTGCCAGCATGTCCGGGCGGTATGGCTACACCTTC
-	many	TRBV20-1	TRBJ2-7	CSARETAYEQYF	TGCAGTGCTAGAGAGACAGCCTACGAGCAGTACTTC
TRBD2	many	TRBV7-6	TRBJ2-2	CASSLVGLAKSTGELFF	TGTGCCAGCAGCTTAGTGGGACTAGCGAAATCGACCGGGGAGCTGTTTTTT
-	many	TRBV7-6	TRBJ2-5	CASSLAETKYQETQYF	TGTGCCAGCAGCTTAGCGGAGACGAAGTACCAAGAGACCCAGTACTTC
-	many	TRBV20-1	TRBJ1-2	CSAEEPSQANYGYTF	TGCAGTGCTGAGGAACCTTCGCAGGCCAACTATGGCTACACCTTC
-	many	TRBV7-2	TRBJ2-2	CASSRTAGGTGELFF	TGTGCCAGCAGCCGAACGGCAGGGGGGACCGGGGAGCTGTTTTTT
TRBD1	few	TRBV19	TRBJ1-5	CASSRGTADNQPQHF	TGTGCCAGTAGTAGGGGGACAGCGGATAATCAGCCCCAGCATTTT
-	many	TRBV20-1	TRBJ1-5	CSARVRPTGYYSNQPQHF	TGCAGTGCTAGAGTTCGACCGACAGGCTACTATAGCAATCAGCCCCAGCATTTT
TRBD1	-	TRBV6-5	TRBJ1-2	CASRRTGGFYGYTF	TGTGCCAGTAGGCGGACAGGGGGCTTCTATGGCTACACCTTC
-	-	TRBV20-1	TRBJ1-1	CSAQRGGGSNTEAFF	TGCAGTGCGCAAAGAGGTGGGGGCTCGAACACTGAAGCTTTCTTT
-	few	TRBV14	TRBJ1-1	CASSPFRMNTEAFF	TGTGCCAGCAGCCCTTTTAGAATGAACACTGAAGCTTTCTTT
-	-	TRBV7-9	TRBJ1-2	CASSLLARGTNYGYTF	TGTGCCAGCAGCTTACTGGCCCGAGGCACTAACTATGGCTACACCTTC
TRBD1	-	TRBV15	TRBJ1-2	CATSITGTDNYGYTF	TGTGCCACCAGCATCACCGGGACAGACAACTATGGCTACACCTTC
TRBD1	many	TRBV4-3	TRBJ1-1	CASSQGTGGRMNTEAFF	TGCGCCAGCAGCCAAGGGACAGGGGGTCGTATGAACACTGAAGCTTTCTTT
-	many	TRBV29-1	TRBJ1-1	CSSPRGETEAFF	TGCAGCTCGCCGCGGGGGGAGACTGAAGCTTTCTTT
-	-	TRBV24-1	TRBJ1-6	CATSDWPGPLHF	TGTGCCACCAGTGATTGGCCAGGCCCCCTCCACTTT
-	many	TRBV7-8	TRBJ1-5	CASSLVFSESNQPQHF	TGTGCCAGCAGCTTAGTTTTCAGTGAGAGCAATCAGCCCCAGCATTTT
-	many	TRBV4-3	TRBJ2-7	CASSQEYARTYEQYF	TGCGCCAGCAGCCAAGAGTATGCCCGCACCTACGAGCAGTACTTC
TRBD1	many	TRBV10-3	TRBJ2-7	CAISESGQGYEQYF	TGTGCCATCAGTGAGTCGGGACAGGGCTACGAGCAGTACTTC
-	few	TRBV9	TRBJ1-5	CASSVDPSGSQPQHF	TGTGCCAGCAGCGTAGACCCTTCGGGGTCTCAGCCCCAGCATTTT
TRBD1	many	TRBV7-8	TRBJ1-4	CASSLEGTVLFF	TGTGCCAGCAGCTTAGAGGGGACAGTACTGTTTTTT
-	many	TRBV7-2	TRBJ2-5	CASSHRDSGGQETQYF	TGTGCCAGCAGCCATCGGGACTCTGGGGGCCAAGAGACCCAGTACTTC
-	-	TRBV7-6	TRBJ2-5	CASSLALGGPYQETQYF	TGTGCCAGCAGCTTAGCGTTGGGAGGACCTTACCAAGAGACCCAGTACTTC
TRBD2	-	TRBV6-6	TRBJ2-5	CASSRPGLAQETQYF	TGTGCCAGCAGCAGGCCGGGACTAGCGCAGGAGACCCAGTACTTC
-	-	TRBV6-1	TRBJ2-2	CASSSANGELFF	TGTGCCAGCAGTTCGGCAAACGGGGAGCTGTTTTTT
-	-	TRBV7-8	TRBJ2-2	CASSPRHSPPGELFF	TGTGCCAGCAGCCCAAGACACTCTCCCCCCGGGGAGCTGTTTTTT
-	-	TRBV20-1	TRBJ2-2	CSAGEANGGELFF	TGCAGTGCGGGAGAGGCCAACGGCGGGGAGCTGTTTTTT
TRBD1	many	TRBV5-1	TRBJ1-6	CASSSGTDRAIPLHF	TGCGCCAGCAGCTCAGGGACCGACAGGGCCATACCCCTCCACTTT
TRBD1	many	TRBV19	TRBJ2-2	CASTLTGANTGELFF	TGTGCCAGTACCTTAACAGGGGCGAACACCGGGGAGCTGTTTTTT
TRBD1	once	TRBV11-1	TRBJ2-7	CASGSGTGALYEQYF	TGTGCCAGTGGATCCGGGACAGGGGCGCTCTACGAGCAGTACTTC
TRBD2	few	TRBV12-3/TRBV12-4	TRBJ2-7	CASSFLGREGREQYF	TGTGCCAGCAGTTTTTTAGGGCGGGAGGGCCGCGAGCAGTACTTC
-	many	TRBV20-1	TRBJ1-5	CSAMVRGMNQPQHF	TGCAGTGCGATGGTAAGGGGTATGAATCAGCCCCAGCATTTT
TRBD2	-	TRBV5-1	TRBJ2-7	CASTQGLAGTYEQYF	TGCGCCAGCACCCAGGGACTAGCGGGGACCTACGAGCAGTACTTC
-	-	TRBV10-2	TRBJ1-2	CASSQPPSVGLYTF	TGTGCCAGCAGCCAGCCGCCCTCGGTGGGACTTTACACCTTC
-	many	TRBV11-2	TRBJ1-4	CASSLSGTGEKLFF	TGTGCCAGCAGCTTGTCAGGGACGGGTGAAAAACTGTTTTTT
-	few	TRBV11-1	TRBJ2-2	CASSYTGADTGELFF	TGTGCCAGCAGCTATACGGGCGCGGACACCGGGGAGCTGTTTTTT
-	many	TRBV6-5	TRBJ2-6	CASRAESGANVLTF	TGTGCCAGCAGAGCGGAGTCTGGGGCCAACGTCCTGACTTTC
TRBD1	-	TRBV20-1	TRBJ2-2	CSARDIQGARGGELFF	TGCAGTGCTAGAGATATCCAGGGGGCGCGCGGCGGGGAGCTGTTTTTT
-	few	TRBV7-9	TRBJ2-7	CASSLARIEPYEQYF	TGTGCCAGCAGCTTAGCGAGAATAGAGCCCTACGAGCAGTACTTC
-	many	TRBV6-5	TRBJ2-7	CASSYRGSEQYF	TGTGCCAGCAGTTACCGGGGGTCCGAGCAGTACTTC
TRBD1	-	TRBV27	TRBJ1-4	CASTLRQGYEKLFF	TGTGCCAGCACCCTCAGACAGGGGTATGAAAAACTGTTTTTT
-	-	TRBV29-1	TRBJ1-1	CSVGAEAFF	TGCAGCGTCGGCGCTGAAGCTTTCTTT
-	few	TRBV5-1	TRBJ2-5	CASSTGQRETQYF	TGCGCCAGCAGTACGGGGCAGAGGGAGACCCAGTACTTC
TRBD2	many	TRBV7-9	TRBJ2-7	CASSPGGGYEQYF	TGTGCCAGCAGCCCGGGGGGAGGCTACGAGCAGTACTTC
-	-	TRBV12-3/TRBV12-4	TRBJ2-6	CTSSLRASSGANVLTF	TGTACCAGCAGTTTAAGGGCCAGCTCTGGGGCCAACGTCCTGACTTTC
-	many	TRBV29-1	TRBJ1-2	CSVEGPQGTDYGYTF	TGCAGCGTTGAGGGCCCTCAGGGAACCGACTATGGCTACACCTTC
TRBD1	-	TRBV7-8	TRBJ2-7	CASSIRTGSSSYEQYF	TGCGCCAGCAGCATAAGGACAGGGTCGAGCTCCTACGAGCAGTACTTC
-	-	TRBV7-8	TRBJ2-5	CASSVGGIGGQETQYF	TGTGCCAGCAGCGTTGGGGGGATAGGAGGACAAGAGACCCAGTACTTC
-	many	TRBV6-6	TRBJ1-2	CASSTSRRGSGGYTF	TGTGCCAGCAGTACTTCCCGTCGGGGATCGGGTGGCTACACCTTC
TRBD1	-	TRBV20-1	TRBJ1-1	CSALSGTGGTGTEAFF	TGCAGTGCTCTTTCCGGGACAGGGGGGACAGGGACTGAAGCTTTCTTT
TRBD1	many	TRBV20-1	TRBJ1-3	CSADREPNTIYF	TGCAGTGCTGACAGGGAACCAAACACCATATATTTT
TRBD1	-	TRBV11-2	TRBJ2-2	CASSQGRTGSFANTGELFF	TGCGCCAGCAGCCAGGGGAGGACAGGGAGCTTCGCAAACACCGGGGAGCTGTTTTTT
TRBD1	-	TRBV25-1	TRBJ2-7	CASSLQTTGPYEQYF	TGTGCCAGCAGCTTGCAAACGACAGGGCCCTACGAGCAGTACTTC
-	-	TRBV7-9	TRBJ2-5	CASSQPDSPRETQYF	TGCGCCAGCAGCCAACCCGACAGCCCCCGTGAGACCCAGTACTTC